This TCR beta chain derives from a study of cytomegalovirus exposure and HLA in healthy donors (dated by TCRdb to about 2017). For context, the study as a whole: According to an earlier analysis of a few hundred of the donors, about 170 million T cells yielded 90 million to 140 million unique TCR beta sequences and 276 Gb of sequence data. An early release that covered fewer than 750 HLA-typed donors contained about 300 gigabases of sequencing data and about 93 million unique TCR sequences. Of the roughly 400 genotyped donors, around 81% fell in the genetic ancestry cluster associated with self-reported Caucasian donors. The aim of the study was to test whether cataloging public T cell receptors could identify signatures of past pathogen exposure. The study profiled the T cell repertoires of around 700 subjects by immunosequencing and related them to cytomegalovirus serostatus. In addition to the first cohort of 666 subjects, a separate validation cohort of under 150 different subjects was used. High-throughput TCR immunosequencing, statistical association of individual TCRs with disease status, and machine learning were combined to predict cytomegalovirus infection status. To study patterns of TCR occurrence, a later analysis re-analyzed previously published TCR beta repertoires from around 660 donors and added high-resolution HLA genotyping. The later analysis used no new phenotypic data to find candidate immune exposures, relying instead on TCR beta sequences and their occurrence across donors. In an earlier analysis of a few hundred of the donors, high-throughput TCR beta sequencing was used to judge whether each TCR beta V gene segment behaved as functional or pseudogenic. Alongside the repertoire data, information on donor age, sex, ethnicity and CMV serostatus was compiled. In a later genetic analysis, genome-wide SNP genotypes for about 55% of the 666 donors were used, and that subset was treated as a discovery cohort. Every repertoire in the discovery cohort had been generated on one and the same sequencing platform. HLA typing covered class I and class II loci at four-digit resolution. Typing coverage differed by locus: A, B, C, DRB1 and DQB1 were typed in about 620-630 donors, DQA1 in about 560, DPA1 in 600 to 610, and DPB1 in 400 to 480. A few DR-DQ haplotypes were treated as single units for association and clustering because of strong linkage in the cohort. Among some 400 genotyped donors of the cohort, an average of roughly 240,000 unique TCR beta nucleotide sequences were sequenced per donor, around a sixth of them non-productive. Beyond this particular receptor, the publication reports: Assigning TCR associations to individual alleles was difficult when HLA alleles, especially DR and DQ, strongly co-occurred. Across donors, most TCR sequences were observed very rarely, whereas some public TCRs were present in many individuals. In an earlier analysis of some 500 of the donors, most TCR beta V segments appeared in productive rearrangements about 87% or about 30% of the time, broadly matching IMGT annotations. In a later analysis, several top co-occurrence clusters were reported to appear linked to parvovirus B19, influenza, CMV and Epstein-Barr virus. A cluster of highly shared sequence variants was judged likely to represent a technical artifact of the sequencing pipeline. In the study, about 150 TCR beta chains were listed as associated with cytomegalovirus. A few of the identified cytomegalovirus-associated TCR beta chains were confirmed in vitro to be specific for cytomegalovirus antigens. Some IMGT-functional V segments, including TRBV6-2 and TRBV6-3, could not be distinguished by the 87-base-pair reads and were therefore excluded. A later genetic analysis associated a missense DCLRE1C variant with V-gene and J-gene trimming of TCR beta chains, and an independent cohort replicated the association. Only TCR beta chains were sequenced in this cohort, and the absence of alpha or paired-chain data limited detectable features. The only immune exposure information available for the cohort was CMV serostatus. A further reported finding was that TCR beta sequences accurately predicted the HLA-A and HLA-B alleles for most subjects in the first cohort. A later analysis found that TCR association rates varied across HLA loci, with DRB1 alleles showing the most associated TCRs and HLA-C alleles the fewest. Correlated functional status among segregating V segments might be attributable to linkage disequilibrium, but an unknown experimental factor could not be ruled out. A later analysis associated around 16,000 TCR beta sequences with specific HLA alleles at a false discovery rate of 0.05. Presence/absence analyses assumed roughly uniform sequencing depth across donors, an assumption that may not hold. According to a later analysis, most CMV-associated TCR beta chains appeared to be HLA-restricted, and the HLA associations seemed to be driven largely by CMV exposure. A later analysis found that HLA-associated TCR beta chains were more clonally expanded and had lower generation probabilities than equally common non-associated chains. It was suggested by the authors that the approach could potentially be generalized to other disease states and immunological phenotypes. The earlier analysis of approximately 590 of the donors excluded seventeen rarely observed V segments, including chromosome 9 orphons, because counts were too low. In a later genetic analysis, fewer N-insertions in productive TCRs were reported among donors in an Asian-associated ancestry cluster than the roughly 640-donor mean. HLA typing was unavailable for some donors at each locus, so association tests used only the typed subset. The classifier was reported to diagnose cytomegalovirus status with high specificity and sensitivity in both the original cohort and the validation cohort.

Counted from cysteine to phenylalanine, this CDR3 has 14 amino acids. Solely the CDR3 DNA is kept, with 42 bases framed from the first base. Looking up the germline V gene yields CDR1 MDHEN and CDR2 SYDVKM. This clone occurred a few times. No cognate antigen has been identified for it. A read error may account for a junction end that differs from germline. Library creation used the immunoSEQ multiplex PCR assay. For the multiplex PCR, a mixture combining 60 forward primers for TCR Vbeta segments and 13 reverse primers for TCR Jbeta segments was used. Amplification of the CDR3 region of rearranged TCR beta genes was performed with a multiplex PCR assay on genomic DNA. The Illumina HiSeq System was used to sequence the amplified TCR beta libraries as 87-base-pair reads. In the source study's methods: Across the roughly 640 repertoires, a later analysis counted 80 million or so unique TCR beta chains, roughly 11 million of which were shared by at least two donors. Raw reads were error-corrected and collapsed into unique sequences by a nearest-neighbor algorithm in which closely related sequences were merged to remove PCR and sequencing errors. To assign V, D and J gene segments, CDR3 sequences were aligned to IMGT reference sequences. Each retained sequence needed at least a six-nucleotide match to both a V gene segment and a J gene segment. A rearrangement counted as productive if the CDR3 had no stop codons and remained in frame with V and J, and every other rearrangement counted as non-productive. Following IMGT convention, CDR3 was defined as the stretch from the second conserved V-encoded cysteine to the conserved J-encoded phenylalanine. The earlier analysis of some 600 of the donors excluded sequences that lacked an unambiguous match to a single V gene segment. In an earlier analysis of some 590 of the donors, a V segment was called functional when productive rearrangements were above 56.7%, and segregating when the standard deviation between donors exceeded 5%. A statistical classification framework was developed to diagnose cytomegalovirus status using the catalog of TCR beta chain sequences. In a later analysis, V and J genes were assigned by comparing TCR nucleotide sequences against IMGT/GENE-DB human TR gene sequences. The TCRdist pipeline was used in a later analysis to assign CDR3 sequences and most-parsimonious VDJ recombination scenarios. In a later analysis, every TCR beta chain was defined by the combination of its CDR3 amino acid sequence and its V-gene family, and reads without a unique V-gene family were dropped. To address suspected cross-contamination and a sequencing artifact, a later analysis removed a few hundred highly shared, low-generation-probability nucleotide sequences. In a later analysis, a clonal expansion index for each public chain was calculated from normalized within-repertoire ranks of inferred template counts. In a later analysis, generation probabilities were computed using a VDJ recombination model fitted to out-of-frame rearrangements, and the results were checked against IGoR. In a later analysis, hypergeometric tests were used to score TCR-TCR, TCR-HLA and TCR-CMV co-occurrence, with a repertoire-size bias correction applied to TCR pairs. To estimate false discovery rates, a later analysis permuted the HLA or CMV assignments 20 times. In a later analysis, co-occurring TCRs were grouped with DBSCAN, and TCRdist sequence similarity was added when clustering was performed within HLA-allele-positive subsets. For co-occurrence clustering, repertoires with fewer than 30,000 or more than 120,000 public chains were excluded, along with five or six repertoires with anomalous nucleotide sharing. Here the immuneACCESS table is served through TCRdb, limited to in-frame sequences with V and J called. Missing clones are a known gap in these copies; in checked studies unresolved V genes cover under half, and the rest lacks a known reason. The V and J calls and clone size come from that table; D and trimming were worked out from the DNA. The sample table records about 43,000 clones; roughly 51% of these occur just once. The biggest ten clones account for about 6.3% of the sample.

The cohort comprised 670 or so healthy bone marrow donors. Cohort members were all nominally healthy when sampled, although unrecorded immune exposures were likely present. The donor was CMV seronegative and was included in the group of 352 seronegative cohort members. Every donor gave a peripheral blood sample, and the peripheral blood mononuclear cells from that sample were used for TCR beta sequencing. Genomic DNA was extracted from the blood cell samples with the Qiagen DNeasy Blood Extraction Kit. Sequenced input: PBMCs. Recombination connected TRBV28 to TRBJ1-2; 5 matching bases give a weak D call of TRBD1. The TCR sequence derives from a man aged 60 to 69 in good health and CMV-seronegative. The CDR3 is CASCFQGTNYGYTF. The DNA reads TGTGCCAGCTGTTTTCAGGGAACAAACTATGGCTACACCTTC.